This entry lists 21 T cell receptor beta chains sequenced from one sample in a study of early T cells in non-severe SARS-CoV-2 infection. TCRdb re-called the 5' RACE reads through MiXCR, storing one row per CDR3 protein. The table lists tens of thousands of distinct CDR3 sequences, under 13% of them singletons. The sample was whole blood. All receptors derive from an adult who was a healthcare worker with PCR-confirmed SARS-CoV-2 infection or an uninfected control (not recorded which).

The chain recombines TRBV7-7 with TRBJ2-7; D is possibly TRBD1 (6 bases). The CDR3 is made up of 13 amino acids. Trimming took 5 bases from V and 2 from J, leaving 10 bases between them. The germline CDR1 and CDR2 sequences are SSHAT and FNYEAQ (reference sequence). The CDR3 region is CASSPGETYEQYF. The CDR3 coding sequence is TGTGCCAGCAGCCCAGGGGAAACCTACGAGCAGTACTTC.

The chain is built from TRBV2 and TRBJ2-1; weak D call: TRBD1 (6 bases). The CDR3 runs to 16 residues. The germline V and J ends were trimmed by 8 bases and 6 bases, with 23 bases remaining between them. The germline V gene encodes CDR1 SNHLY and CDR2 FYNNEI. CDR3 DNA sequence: TGTGCCAGCCCGTCCCGCAGGGGCTACCCTATCAATGAGCAGTTCTTC. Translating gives CASPSRRGYPINEQFF.

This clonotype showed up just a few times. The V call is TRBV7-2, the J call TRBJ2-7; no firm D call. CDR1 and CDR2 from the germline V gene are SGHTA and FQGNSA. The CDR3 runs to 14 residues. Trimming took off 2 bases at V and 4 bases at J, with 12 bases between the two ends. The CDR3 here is CASSLSSYQYEQYF. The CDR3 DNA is TGTGCCAGCAGCTTATCCTCCTACCAGTACGAGCAGTACTTC.

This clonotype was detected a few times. This CDR3 reads CASSLDPGQGHTEAFF. The DNA of the CDR3 is TGTGCCAGCAGCTTAGATCCGGGACAGGGTCACACTGAAGCTTTCTTT. The chain combines TRBV7-9 with TRBJ1-1; 9 positions match TRBD1. Germline loops: CDR1 SEHNR, CDR2 FQNEAQ (reference sequence). V gave up 1 base and J gave up 3 bases; unmatched junction bases: 6. The CDR3 length is 16 residues.

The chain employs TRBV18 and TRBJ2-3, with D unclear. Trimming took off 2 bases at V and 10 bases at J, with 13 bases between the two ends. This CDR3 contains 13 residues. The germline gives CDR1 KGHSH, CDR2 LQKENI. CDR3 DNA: TGTGCCAGCTCACCAGAAGCCAATACGGCGCAGTATTTT. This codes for CASSPEANTAQYF. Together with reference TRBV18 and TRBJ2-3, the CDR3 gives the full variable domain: NAGVMQNPRHLVRRRGQEARLRCSPMKGHSHVYWYRQLPEEGLKFMVYLQKENIIDESGMPKERFSAEFPKEGPSILRIQQVVRGDSAAYFCASSPEANTAQYFGPGTRLTVL.

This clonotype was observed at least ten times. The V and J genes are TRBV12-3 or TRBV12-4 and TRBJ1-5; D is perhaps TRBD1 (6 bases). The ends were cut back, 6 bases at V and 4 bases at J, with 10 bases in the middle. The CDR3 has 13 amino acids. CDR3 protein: CASRWTENQPQHF. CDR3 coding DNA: TGTGCCAGCAGGTGGACAGAGAATCAGCCCCAGCATTTT.

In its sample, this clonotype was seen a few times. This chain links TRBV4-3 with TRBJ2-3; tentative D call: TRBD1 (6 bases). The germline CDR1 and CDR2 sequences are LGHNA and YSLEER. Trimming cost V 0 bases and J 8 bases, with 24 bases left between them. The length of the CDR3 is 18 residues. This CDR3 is CASSQEVARARGLSTQYF. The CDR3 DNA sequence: TGCGCCAGCAGCCAAGAGGTCGCTCGGGCTAGGGGGTTAAGTACGCAGTATTTT.

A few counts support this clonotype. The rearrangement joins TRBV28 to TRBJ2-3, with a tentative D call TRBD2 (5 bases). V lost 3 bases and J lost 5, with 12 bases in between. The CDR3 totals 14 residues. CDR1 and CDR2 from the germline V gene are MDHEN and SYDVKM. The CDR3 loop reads CASSFLSTRDTQYF. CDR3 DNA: TGTGCCAGCAGTTTTTTGTCCACTAGAGATACGCAGTATTTT.

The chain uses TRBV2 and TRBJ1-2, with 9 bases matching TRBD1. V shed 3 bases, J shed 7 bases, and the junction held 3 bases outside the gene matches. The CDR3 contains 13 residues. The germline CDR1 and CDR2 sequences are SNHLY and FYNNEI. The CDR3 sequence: CASSEGQGLGYTF. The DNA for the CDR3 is TGTGCCAGCAGTGAGGGACAGGGCCTTGGCTACACCTTC.

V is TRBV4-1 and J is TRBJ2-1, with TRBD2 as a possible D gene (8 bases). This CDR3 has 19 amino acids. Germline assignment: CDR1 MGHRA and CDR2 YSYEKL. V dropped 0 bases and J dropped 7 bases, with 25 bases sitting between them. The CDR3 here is CASSQDIFRGTSRSNEQFF. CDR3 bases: TGCGCCAGCAGCCAAGATATCTTCAGGGGGACTAGTCGCAGTAATGAGCAGTTCTTC.

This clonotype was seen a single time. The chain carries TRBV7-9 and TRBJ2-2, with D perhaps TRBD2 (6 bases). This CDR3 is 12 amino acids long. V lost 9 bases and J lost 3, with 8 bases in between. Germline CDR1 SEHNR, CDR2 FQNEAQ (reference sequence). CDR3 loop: CASTGDTGELFF. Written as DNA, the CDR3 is TGTGCCAGTACGGGAGACACCGGGGAGCTGTTTTTT. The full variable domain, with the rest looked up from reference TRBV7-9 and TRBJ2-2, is DTGVSQNPRHKITKRGQNVTFRCDPISEHNRLYWYRQTLGQGPEFLTYFQNEAQLEKSRLLSDRFSAERPKGSFSTLEIQRTEQGDSAMYLCASTGDTGELFFGEGSRLTVL.

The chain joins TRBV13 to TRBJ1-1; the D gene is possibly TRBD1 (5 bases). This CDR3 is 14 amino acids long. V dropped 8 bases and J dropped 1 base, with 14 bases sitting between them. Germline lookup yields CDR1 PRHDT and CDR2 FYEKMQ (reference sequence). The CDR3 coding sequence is TGTGCCAGCGCACCAACTACAGGGAACACTGAAGCTTTCTTT. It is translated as CASAPTTGNTEAFF.

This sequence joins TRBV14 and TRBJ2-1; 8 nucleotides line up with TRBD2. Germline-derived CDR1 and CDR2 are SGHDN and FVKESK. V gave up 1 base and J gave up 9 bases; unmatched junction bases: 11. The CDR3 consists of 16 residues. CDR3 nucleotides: TGTGCCAGCAGCCAAGCCACTAGCGGAATAGGAGGTGAGCAGTTCTTC. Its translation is CASSQATSGIGGEQFF.

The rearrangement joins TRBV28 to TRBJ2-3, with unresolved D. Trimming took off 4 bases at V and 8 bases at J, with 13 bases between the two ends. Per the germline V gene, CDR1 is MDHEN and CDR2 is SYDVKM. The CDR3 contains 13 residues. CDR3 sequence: CASSSHQLGTQYF. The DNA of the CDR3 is TGTGCCAGCAGTTCCCACCAGCTAGGTACGCAGTATTTT.

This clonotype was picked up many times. CDR3: CASSQGARNIQYF. CDR3 sequence (DNA): TGTGCCAGTAGTCAGGGGGCGAGAAACATTCAGTACTTC. The gene calls are TRBV19 and TRBJ2-4; 8 bases fit TRBD1. Germline values: CDR1 LNHDA, CDR2 SQIVND (reference sequence). The CDR3 covers 13 residues. Losses at the gene ends were 5 bases for V and 6 bases for J; bases not matched to a gene: 3.

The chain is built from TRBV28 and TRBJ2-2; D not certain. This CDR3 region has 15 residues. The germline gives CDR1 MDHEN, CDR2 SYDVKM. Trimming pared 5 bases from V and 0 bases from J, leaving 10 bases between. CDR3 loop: CASSRPQANTGELFF. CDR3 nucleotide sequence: TGTGCCAGCAGTCGCCCCCAGGCGAACACCGGGGAGCTGTTTTTT.

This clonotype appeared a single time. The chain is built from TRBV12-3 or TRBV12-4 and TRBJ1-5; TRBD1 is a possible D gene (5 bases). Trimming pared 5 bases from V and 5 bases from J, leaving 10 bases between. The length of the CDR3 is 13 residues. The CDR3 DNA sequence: TGTGCCAGCAGTCATACGGGGGATCAGCCCCAGCATTTT. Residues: CASSHTGDQPQHF.

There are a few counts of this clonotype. This chain's CDR3 is CASSSEGKGYNEQFF. CDR3 sequence (DNA): TGTGCCAGCAGCTCGGAGGGGAAGGGTTACAATGAGCAGTTCTTC. The chain employs TRBV11-2 and TRBJ2-1; D might be TRBD2 (6 bases). Germline CDR1 and CDR2: SGHAT and FQNNGV. The CDR3 runs 15 residues. Trimming stripped 4 bases from V and 4 bases from J, with 14 bases between.

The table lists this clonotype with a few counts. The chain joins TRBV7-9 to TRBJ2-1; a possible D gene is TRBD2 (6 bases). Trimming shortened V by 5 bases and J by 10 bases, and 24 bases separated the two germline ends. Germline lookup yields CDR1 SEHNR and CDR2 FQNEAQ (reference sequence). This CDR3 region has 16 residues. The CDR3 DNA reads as TGTGCCAGCAGCCCCCAAGGGTCGGAGGGGTTATACGAGCAGTTCTTC. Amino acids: CASSPQGSEGLYEQFF.

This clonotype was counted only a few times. CDR3 bases: TGTGCCAGCAGCCCTCAGCGTGAAGGGGGAATTGGCTACACCTTC. This encodes CASSPQREGGIGYTF. The gene calls are TRBV5-4 and TRBJ1-2; perhaps TRBD1 as D (6 bases). The CDR3 consists of 15 residues. Between the trimmed V and J ends, which lost 4 bases and 7 bases, there was a span of 20 bases. Germline-derived CDR1 and CDR2 are SGHNT and YYREEE (reference sequence).

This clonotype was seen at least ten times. The CDR3 DNA sequence: TGTGCCAGCAGCCGCTCCTCCGGAGAGACCCAGTACTTC. Its protein product is CASSRSSGETQYF. The chain carries TRBV14 and TRBJ2-5; D uncertain. The CDR3 length is 13 residues. The germline CDR1 and CDR2 sequences are SGHDN and FVKESK. V was shortened by 4 bases and J by 4 bases, with 10 bases between the two germline ends.